A single sample is the source of the 18 T cell receptor beta chains below, sequenced in a study of blood T cell repertoires in COVID-19. The protocol was immunoSEQ multiplex PCR, while the TCRdb copy is restricted to in-frame clones and leaves out a portion. The sample shows 450,000 or so clones, around 90% of them seen only once. Sequenced sample: PBMCs or T cells enriched from blood (not recorded which). All receptors come from a man between 18 and 35 years old who had recovered from COVID-19.

This chain uses TRBV2 with TRBJ1-6; D is uncertain. With 3 bases removed from V and 10 bases from J, the gap between germline ends came to 10 bases. Germline CDR1 reads SNHLY; CDR2 reads FYNNEI. This CDR3 has 13 amino acids. The chain's CDR3 is CASSEGGKSPLHF. As DNA, the CDR3 is TGTGCCAGCAGTGAGGGCGGGAAATCACCCCTCCACTTT.

The chain is built from TRBV28 and TRBJ1-4; D remains unclear. Germline V gene data show CDR1 as MDHEN and CDR2 as SYDVKM. V was shortened by 6 bases and J by 0 bases, with 8 bases between the two germline ends. This CDR3 is built from 14 residues. CDR3 DNA sequence: TGTGCCAGCAGCCCAGAACCAACTAATGAAAAACTGTTTTTT. Translation: CASSPEPTNEKLFF.

This clone was found once. The rearrangement joins TRBV7-9 to TRBJ1-2; 8 bases are shared with TRBD1. This CDR3 comprises 14 residues. V lost 1 base to trimming and J lost 8 bases; unmatched junction nucleotides: 6. CDR1 is SEHNR, CDR2 FQNEAQ, per germline (reference sequence). In DNA, the CDR3 is TGTGCCAGCAGCTTAGTTACAGGGGGATGGGGCTACACCTTC. Its translation: CASSLVTGGWGYTF.

The chain combines TRBV19 with TRBJ2-3, with TRBD2 matching 9 bases. From germline, CDR1 is LNHDA and CDR2 SQIVND (reference sequence). J lost 4 bases, V lost 3 bases, and 8 bases had no gene match. The CDR3 loop spans 16 amino acids. CDR3 loop: CASSILRAGGSDTQYF. The CDR3, as DNA: TGTGCCAGTAGTATTCTCAGAGCGGGAGGCTCAGATACGCAGTATTTT.

The genes are TRBV3-1 (or the pseudogene TRBV3-2) and TRBJ2-1, with 11 positions matching TRBD2. Looked up from germline, CDR1 is LGHDT and CDR2 is YNNKEL (reference sequence). Trimming took 6 bases from V and 5 from J; bases not matched to a gene: 3. The CDR3 length is 14 residues. CDR3 amino acids: CASSRLAGNNEQFF. DNA for the CDR3: TGTGCCAGCAGTCGACTAGCGGGGAACAATGAGCAGTTCTTC.

This clone was seen just once. The V gene is TRBV30, the J gene TRBJ2-7, with 7 bases identical to TRBD1. This CDR3 has 14 residues. CDR1 is GTSNPN and CDR2 is SVGIG in the germline V gene (reference sequence). V was clipped by 2 bases and J by 7 bases; unmatched bases: 11. The CDR3 loop is CAWSLNWAGGEQYF. The CDR3 bases are TGTGCCTGGAGTTTGAATTGGGCAGGGGGAGAGCAGTACTTC.

The rearrangement joins TRBV7-8 to TRBJ2-7, with D maybe TRBD2 (6 bases). Looked up from germline, CDR1 is SGHVS and CDR2 is FQNEAQ. The length of the CDR3 is 13 residues. Trimming left V 4 bases short and J 6 bases short, with 13 bases between. The chain's CDR3 is CASSSRGSAEQYF. In DNA, the CDR3 is TGTGCCAGCAGCTCCCGGGGGAGCGCCGAGCAGTACTTC.

This sequence joins TRBV2 and TRBJ1-5; no definite D call. This CDR3 region has 14 residues. Germline lookup yields CDR1 SNHLY and CDR2 FYNNEI. The V gene lost 6 bases and the J gene lost 5 bases, with 14 bases spanning the gap. CDR3 region: CASSDKTTYQPQHF. CDR3 in DNA: TGTGCCAGCAGCGACAAGACAACCTATCAGCCCCAGCATTTT.

This chain joins TRBV7-2 and TRBJ2-1; TRBD2 agrees at 7 bases. CDR1 and CDR2 from the germline V gene are SGHTA and FQGNSA. CDR3 length: 14 amino acids. V dropped 7 bases and J dropped 10; count of bases not matched to a gene: 13. The CDR3 region has the DNA TGTGCCAGCAACTTTGAAAGCGGACTAGGGGAGCAGTTCTTC. Its protein product is CASNFESGLGEQFF.

V usage is TRBV7-9 and J usage is TRBJ1-1, with D unresolved. This CDR3 spans 14 amino acids. Germline V lookup: CDR1 SEHNR, CDR2 FQNEAQ (reference sequence). V lost 5 bases to trimming and J lost 4 bases, with 14 bases between them. The CDR3 reads CASSPYDMSTEAFF. Written as DNA, the CDR3 is TGTGCCAGCAGCCCATACGACATGAGCACTGAAGCTTTCTTT.

Only a few counts were recorded for this clone. The CDR3 region has the DNA TGTGCCACCAGCAGGGCCGGACAGGGTGTAAGAACCGGGGAGCTGTTTTTT. Translating gives CATSRAGQGVRTGELFF. V gene TRBV15 combines with J gene TRBJ2-2, with TRBD1 matching 8 bases. Unmatched junction bases numbered 11, after V lost 3 bases and J lost 5 bases. Germline-derived CDR1 and CDR2 are LNHNV and YYDKDF (reference sequence). The CDR3 spans 17 residues.

The J gene is TRBJ1-5, the V gene TRBV2; no reliable D call. CDR1 SNHLY and CDR2 FYNNEI come from the germline V gene. The CDR3 has 14 amino acids. Trimming removed 5 bases at V and 1 base at J, with 9 bases between. The CDR3 sequence is CASSTEVSNQPQHF. The CDR3, as DNA: TGTGCCAGCAGTACTGAGGTGAGCAATCAGCCCCAGCATTTT.

The rearrangement uses TRBV27 and TRBJ2-7; D is unresolved. V was trimmed by 0 bases and J by 0 bases, leaving 6 bases between them. Germline V gene data show CDR1 as MNHEY and CDR2 as SMNVEV (reference sequence). The CDR3 sequence is 14 residues long. The CDR3, as DNA: TGTGCCAGCAGTTTATCGACTTACTCCTACGAGCAGTACTTC. It translates to CASSLSTYSYEQYF.

Points on this clone: The sample contains more than one DNA sequence encoding this CDR3. The V and J genes are TRBV29-1 and TRBJ2-1; TRBD2 aligns across 7 bases. Germline-derived CDR1 and CDR2 are SQVTM and ANQGSEA. CDR3 length: 14 residues. The V segment lost 3 bases and the J segment 0 bases; nucleotides outside the gene matches: 2. CDR3 coding DNA: TGCAGCGTTGATGGCGGGGGCTCCTACAATGAGCAGTTCTTC. Amino acids: CSVDGGGSYNEQFF.

This clone came up a few times. V is TRBV7-9 and J is TRBJ2-5; D gene ambiguous. This CDR3 contains 14 residues. The V and J ends lost 2 bases and 4 bases respectively, with 11 bases between them. Germline assignment: CDR1 SEHNR and CDR2 FQNEAQ (reference sequence). Here the CDR3 reads CASSLSLLLETQYF. The CDR3 region has the DNA TGTGCCAGCAGCTTAAGTCTCCTACTAGAGACCCAGTACTTC.

The chain carries TRBV6-5 and TRBJ1-4; 7 nucleotides line up with TRBD1. The CDR3 is 14 residues long. The V gene end was trimmed by 6 bases and the J gene end by 7 bases; junction bases not matched to a gene: 8. CDR1 MNHEY and CDR2 SVGAGI come from the germline V gene. CDR3 in DNA: TGTGCCAGCAGGCCACAGGGGTTCGGTGAAAAACTGTTTTTT. This gives the protein CASRPQGFGEKLFF.

This clone was recorded at least ten times. The rearrangement joins TRBV28 to TRBJ2-7, with TRBD2 matching over 11 bases. CDR1 is MDHEN and CDR2 is SYDVKM in the germline V gene. There are 16 residues in the CDR3. The V segment lost 10 bases and the J segment 6 bases; nucleotides outside the gene matches: 17. The CDR3 DNA reads as TGTGCCACTACCCGGGGCTTAGCGGGAGGGCCACGCGAGCAGTACTTC. This codes for CATTRGLAGGPREQYF.

This chain connects TRBV12-2 to TRBJ2-7; TRBD2 reflects the table's D call only, with no check against the DNA. TRBV12-2 is an annotated pseudogene. The CDR3 totals 16 residues. The CDR3 reads CASRTTKGGAIYEQYF. The CDR3 DNA follows: TGTGCAAGTCGCACCACCAAAGGAGGGGCCATCTACGAGCAGTACTTC.